This T cell receptor beta chain comes out of a study of cytomegalovirus exposure and HLA in healthy donors. Note on this clone: Its antigen remains unknown.

The PCR contained 60 Vbeta and 13 Jbeta primers. Clones were sequenced by immunoSEQ multiplex PCR, and TCRdb holds only the in-frame ones, with some missing. The table includes about 98,000 clones, around two thirds detected once. Broader study findings: Within the data, a cluster of highly shared sequence variants was likely a sequencing artifact. Among TCR sequences, most were rare, though some public TCRs appeared in many donors. Reportedly, diagnosis of cytomegalovirus status by the classifier showed high specificity and sensitivity.

The CDR3 length is 17 residues. Germline loops: CDR1 SGHRS, CDR2 YFSETQ. Deletions cut 0 bases from V and 2 bases from J, with 15 bases between. Material: PBMCs. The genes are TRBV5-1 and TRBJ1-5; D ambiguous. The receptor was isolated from a male donor in good health and CMV-seronegative. The DNA for the CDR3 is TGCGCCAGCAGCTTGGGTGTGGTGGGCCTCGGCAATCAGCCCCAGCATTTT. Translating gives CASSLGVVGLGNQPQHF.